The subject of this entry is one TCR beta chain. These data come from a study of identical twins. After removal of 0 bases from V and 2 bases from J, the junction contained 8 bases not matched to a gene. This CDR3 spans 16 amino acids. Germline CDR1 reads SQVTM; CDR2 reads ANQGSEA. In TCRdb, the 5' RACE reads were re-called with MiXCR into one record per CDR3 protein. The repertoire holds under 250,000 distinct CDR3 sequences, with around 6.9% as singletons. This same sample was also part of a study on yellow fever vaccine responses in identical twins.

The rearrangement uses TRBV29-1 and TRBJ2-7; 9 nucleotides match TRBD2. This clonotype was sampled from a young woman in good health. Input material: memory (CD45RO+) T cells sorted from blood. The CDR3 here is CSVEDSRAGGPYEQYF. In DNA form, the CDR3 reads TGCAGCGTTGAAGATTCCCGAGCGGGAGGACCCTACGAGCAGTACTTC.